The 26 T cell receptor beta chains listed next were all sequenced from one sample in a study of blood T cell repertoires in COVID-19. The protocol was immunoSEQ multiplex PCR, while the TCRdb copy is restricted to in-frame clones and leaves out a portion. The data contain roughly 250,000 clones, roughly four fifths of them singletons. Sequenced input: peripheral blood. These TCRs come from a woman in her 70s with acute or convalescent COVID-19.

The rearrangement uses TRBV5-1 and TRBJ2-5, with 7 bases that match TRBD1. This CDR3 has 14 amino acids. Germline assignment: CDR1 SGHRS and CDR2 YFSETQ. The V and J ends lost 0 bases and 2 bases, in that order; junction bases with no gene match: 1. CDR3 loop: CASSLATGQETQYF. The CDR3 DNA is TGCGCCAGCAGCTTGGCGACAGGGCAAGAGACCCAGTACTTC.

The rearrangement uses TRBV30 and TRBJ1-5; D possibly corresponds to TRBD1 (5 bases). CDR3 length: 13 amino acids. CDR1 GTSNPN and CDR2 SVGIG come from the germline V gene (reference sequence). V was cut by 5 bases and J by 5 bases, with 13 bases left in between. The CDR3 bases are TGTGCCTGGGGGGGAGCTTGGGATCAGCCCCAGCATTTT. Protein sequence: CAWGGAWDQPQHF.

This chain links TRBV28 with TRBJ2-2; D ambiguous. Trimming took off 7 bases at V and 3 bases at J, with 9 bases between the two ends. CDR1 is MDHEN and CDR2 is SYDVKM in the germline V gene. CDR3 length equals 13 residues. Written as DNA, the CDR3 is TGTGCCAGCACCACTCCGGACACCGGGGAGCTGTTTTTT. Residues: CASTTPDTGELFF.

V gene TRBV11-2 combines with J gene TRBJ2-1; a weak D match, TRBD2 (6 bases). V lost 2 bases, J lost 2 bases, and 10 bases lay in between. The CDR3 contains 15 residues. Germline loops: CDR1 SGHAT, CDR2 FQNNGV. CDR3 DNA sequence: TGTGCCAGCAGCTTATTCGCGGGGACCTACAATGAGCAGTTCTTC. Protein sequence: CASSLFAGTYNEQFF.

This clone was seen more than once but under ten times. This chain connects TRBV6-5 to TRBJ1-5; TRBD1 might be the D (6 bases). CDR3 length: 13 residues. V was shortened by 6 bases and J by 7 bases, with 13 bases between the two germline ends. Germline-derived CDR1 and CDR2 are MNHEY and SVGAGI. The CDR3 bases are TGTGCCAGCAGCTATGACAGGTCCCAGCCCCAGCATTTT. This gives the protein CASSYDRSQPQHF.

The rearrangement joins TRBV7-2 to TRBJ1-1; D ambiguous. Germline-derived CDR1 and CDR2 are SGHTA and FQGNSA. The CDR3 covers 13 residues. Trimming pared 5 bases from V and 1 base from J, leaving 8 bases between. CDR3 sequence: CASSLSWNTEAFF. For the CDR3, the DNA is TGTGCCAGCAGCCTTAGTTGGAACACTGAAGCTTTCTTT.

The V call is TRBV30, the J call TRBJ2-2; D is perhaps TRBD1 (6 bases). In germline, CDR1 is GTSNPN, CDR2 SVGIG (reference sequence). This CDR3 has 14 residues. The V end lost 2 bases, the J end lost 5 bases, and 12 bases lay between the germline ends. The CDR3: CAWSLAGATGELFF. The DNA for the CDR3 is TGTGCCTGGAGTTTGGCAGGGGCTACCGGGGAGCTGTTTTTT.

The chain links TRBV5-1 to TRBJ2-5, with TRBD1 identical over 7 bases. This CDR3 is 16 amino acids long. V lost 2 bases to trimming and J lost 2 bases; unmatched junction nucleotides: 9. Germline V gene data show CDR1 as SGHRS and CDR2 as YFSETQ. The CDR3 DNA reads TGCGCCAGCAGCTTCCTGACAGGGACCTTTCAAGAGACCCAGTACTTC. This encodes CASSFLTGTFQETQYF.

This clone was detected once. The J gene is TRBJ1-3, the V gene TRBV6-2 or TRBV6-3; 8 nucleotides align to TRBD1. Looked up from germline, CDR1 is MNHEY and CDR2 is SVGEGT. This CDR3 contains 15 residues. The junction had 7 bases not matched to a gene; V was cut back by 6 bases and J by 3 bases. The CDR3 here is CASSDGQGGGNTIYF. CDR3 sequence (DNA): TGTGCCAGCAGCGACGGACAGGGCGGTGGAAACACCATATATTTT.

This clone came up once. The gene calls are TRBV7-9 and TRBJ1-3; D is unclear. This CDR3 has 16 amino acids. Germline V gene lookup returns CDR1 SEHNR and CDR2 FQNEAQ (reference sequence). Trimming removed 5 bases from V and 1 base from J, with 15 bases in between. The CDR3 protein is CASSPRDPGSGNTIYF. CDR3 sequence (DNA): TGTGCCAGCAGCCCCCGAGATCCCGGGTCTGGAAACACCATATATTTT.

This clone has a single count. CDR3 sequence (DNA): TGTGCCACCCGGGGGTTAGCCAAAAACATTCAGTACTTC. It codes for CATRGLAKNIQYF. The chain joins TRBV28 to TRBJ2-4; TRBD2 is a possible D gene (6 bases). The CDR3 loop spans 13 amino acids. Germline CDR1 and CDR2: MDHEN and SYDVKM. The germline V and J ends were trimmed by 10 bases and 0 bases, with 10 bases remaining between them.

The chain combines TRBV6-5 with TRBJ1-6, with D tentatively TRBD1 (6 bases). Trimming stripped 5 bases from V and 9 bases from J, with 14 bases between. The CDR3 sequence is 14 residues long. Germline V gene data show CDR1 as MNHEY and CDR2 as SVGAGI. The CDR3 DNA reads TGTGCCAGCAGTAGGGGGGGGACGGCTTCACCCCTCCACTTT. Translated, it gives CASSRGGTASPLHF.

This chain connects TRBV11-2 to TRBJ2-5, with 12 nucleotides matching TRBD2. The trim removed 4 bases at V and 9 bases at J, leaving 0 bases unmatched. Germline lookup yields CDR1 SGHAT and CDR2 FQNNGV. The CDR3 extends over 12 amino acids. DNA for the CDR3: TGTGCCAGCAGCTCTAGCGGGGGGGCCCAGTACTTC. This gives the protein CASSSSGGAQYF.

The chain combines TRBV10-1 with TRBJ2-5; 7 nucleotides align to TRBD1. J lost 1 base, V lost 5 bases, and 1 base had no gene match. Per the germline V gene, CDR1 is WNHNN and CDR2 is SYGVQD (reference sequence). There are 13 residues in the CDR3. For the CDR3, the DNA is TGCGCCAGCAGTACAGGGGCCCAAGAGACCCAGTACTTC. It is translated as CASSTGAQETQYF.

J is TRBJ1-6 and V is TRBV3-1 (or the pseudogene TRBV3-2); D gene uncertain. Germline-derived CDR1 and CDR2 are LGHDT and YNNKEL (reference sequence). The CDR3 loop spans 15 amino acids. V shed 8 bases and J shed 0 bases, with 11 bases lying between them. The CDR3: CASPNPSSYNSPLHF. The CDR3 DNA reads TGTGCCAGCCCCAACCCGAGCTCCTATAATTCACCCCTCCACTTT.

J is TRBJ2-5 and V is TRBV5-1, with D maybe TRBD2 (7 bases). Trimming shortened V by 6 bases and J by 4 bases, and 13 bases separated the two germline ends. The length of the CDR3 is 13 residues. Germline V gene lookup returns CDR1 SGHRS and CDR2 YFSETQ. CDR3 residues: CASMGGQGETQYF. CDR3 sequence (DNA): TGCGCCAGCATGGGGGGGCAGGGAGAGACCCAGTACTTC.

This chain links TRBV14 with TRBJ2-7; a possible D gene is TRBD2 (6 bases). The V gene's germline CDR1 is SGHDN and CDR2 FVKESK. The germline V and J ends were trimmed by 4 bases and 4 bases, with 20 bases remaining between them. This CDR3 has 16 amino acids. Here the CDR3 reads CASSPVGLGRRYEQYF. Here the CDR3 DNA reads TGTGCCAGCAGCCCAGTGGGACTGGGAAGGAGGTACGAGCAGTACTTC.

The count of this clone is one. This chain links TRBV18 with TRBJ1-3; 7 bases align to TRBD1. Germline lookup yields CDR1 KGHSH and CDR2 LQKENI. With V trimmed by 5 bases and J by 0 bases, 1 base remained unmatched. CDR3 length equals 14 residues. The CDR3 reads CASSGQVSGNTIYF. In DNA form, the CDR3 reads TGTGCCAGCTCAGGACAGGTCTCTGGAAACACCATATATTTT. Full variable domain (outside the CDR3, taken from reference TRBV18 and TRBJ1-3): NAGVMQNPRHLVRRRGQEARLRCSPMKGHSHVYWYRQLPEEGLKFMVYLQKENIIDESGMPKERFSAEFPKEGPSILRIQQVVRGDSAAYFCASSGQVSGNTIYFGEGSWLTVV.

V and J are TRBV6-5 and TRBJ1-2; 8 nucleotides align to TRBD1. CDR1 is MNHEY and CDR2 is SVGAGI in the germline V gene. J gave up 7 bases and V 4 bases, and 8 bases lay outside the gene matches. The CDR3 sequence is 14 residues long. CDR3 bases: TGTGCCAGCAGTTCCCCCAGGGGGCAGGGTGGCTACACCTTC. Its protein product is CASSSPRGQGGYTF.

Here the CDR3 reads CASRPTGGHGYTF. In nucleotides, the CDR3 is TGTGCCAGCAGACCCACAGGGGGCCATGGCTACACCTTC. The rearrangement joins TRBV6-5 to TRBJ1-2; 9 nucleotides line up with TRBD1. V lost 6 bases and J lost 6; bases outside the gene matches: 5. The CDR3 contains 13 residues. Germline assignment: CDR1 MNHEY and CDR2 SVGAGI.

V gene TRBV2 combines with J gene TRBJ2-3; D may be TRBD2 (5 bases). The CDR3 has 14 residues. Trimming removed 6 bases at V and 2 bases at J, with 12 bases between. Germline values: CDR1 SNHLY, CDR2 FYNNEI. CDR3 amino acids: CASSGERATDTQYF. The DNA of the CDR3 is TGTGCCAGCAGCGGGGAGAGAGCCACAGATACGCAGTATTTT.

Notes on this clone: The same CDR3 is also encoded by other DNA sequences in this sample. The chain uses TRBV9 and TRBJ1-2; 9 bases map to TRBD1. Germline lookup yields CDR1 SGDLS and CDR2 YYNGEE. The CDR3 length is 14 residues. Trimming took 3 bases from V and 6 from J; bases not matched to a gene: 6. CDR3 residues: CASSAPGTGNGYTF. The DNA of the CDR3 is TGTGCCAGCAGCGCTCCCGGGACAGGGAATGGCTACACCTTC.

CDR3: CASSPGGLDTEAFF. The DNA for the CDR3 is TGTGCCAGCTCACCAGGAGGCCTTGACACTGAAGCTTTCTTT. The chain recombines TRBV18 with TRBJ1-1; D not certain. V gave up 2 bases and J gave up 3 bases, with 10 bases separating them. The CDR3 has 14 amino acids. Germline V gene sequence: CDR1 KGHSH, CDR2 LQKENI.

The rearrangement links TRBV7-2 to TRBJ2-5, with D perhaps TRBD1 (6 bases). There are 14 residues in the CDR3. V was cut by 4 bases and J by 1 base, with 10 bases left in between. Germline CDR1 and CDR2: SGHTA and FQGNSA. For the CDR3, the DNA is TGTGCCAGCAGCTCCACAGGGATCCAAGAGACCCAGTACTTC. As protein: CASSSTGIQETQYF.

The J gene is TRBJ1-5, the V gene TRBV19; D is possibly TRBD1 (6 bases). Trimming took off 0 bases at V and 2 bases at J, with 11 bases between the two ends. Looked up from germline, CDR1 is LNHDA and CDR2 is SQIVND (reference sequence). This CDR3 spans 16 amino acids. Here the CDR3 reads CASSIDATGRNQPQHF. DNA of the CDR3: TGTGCCAGTAGTATAGATGCTACAGGGCGCAATCAGCCCCAGCATTTT.

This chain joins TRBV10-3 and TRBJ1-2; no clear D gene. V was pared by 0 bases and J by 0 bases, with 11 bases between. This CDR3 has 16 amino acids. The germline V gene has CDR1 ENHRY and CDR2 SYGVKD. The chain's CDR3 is CAISESKGGPNYGYTF. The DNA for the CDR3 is TGTGCCATCAGTGAGTCAAAAGGCGGCCCTAACTATGGCTACACCTTC.